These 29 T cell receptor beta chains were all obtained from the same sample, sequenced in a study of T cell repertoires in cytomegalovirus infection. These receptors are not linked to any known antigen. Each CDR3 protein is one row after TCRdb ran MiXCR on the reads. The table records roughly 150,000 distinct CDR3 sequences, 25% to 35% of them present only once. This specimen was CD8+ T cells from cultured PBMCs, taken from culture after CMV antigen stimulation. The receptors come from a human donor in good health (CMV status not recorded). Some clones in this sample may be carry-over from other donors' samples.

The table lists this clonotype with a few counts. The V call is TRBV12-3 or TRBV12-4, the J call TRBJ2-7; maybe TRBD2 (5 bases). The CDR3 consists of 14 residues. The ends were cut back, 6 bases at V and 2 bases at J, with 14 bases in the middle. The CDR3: CASSLRRGTYEQYF. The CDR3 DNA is TGTGCCAGCAGCCTACGCCGGGGAACCTACGAGCAGTACTTC.

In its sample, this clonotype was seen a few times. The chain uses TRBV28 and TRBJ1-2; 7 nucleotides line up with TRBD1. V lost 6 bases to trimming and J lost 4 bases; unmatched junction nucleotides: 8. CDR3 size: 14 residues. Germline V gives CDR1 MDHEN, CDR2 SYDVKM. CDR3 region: CASSGSDRFYGYTF. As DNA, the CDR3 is TGTGCCAGCAGCGGATCGGACAGGTTCTATGGCTACACCTTC.

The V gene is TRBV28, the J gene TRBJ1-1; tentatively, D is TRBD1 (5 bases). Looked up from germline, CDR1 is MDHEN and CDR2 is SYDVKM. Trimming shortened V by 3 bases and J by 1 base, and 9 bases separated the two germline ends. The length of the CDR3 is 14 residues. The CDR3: CASSFRGGNTEAFF. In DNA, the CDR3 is TGTGCCAGCAGTTTTAGGGGAGGGAACACTGAAGCTTTCTTT.

The CDR3 spells CAIREQGGRTYEQYF. In nucleotides, the CDR3 is TGTGCCATCAGAGAACAGGGGGGAAGAACCTACGAGCAGTACTTC. This chain connects TRBV10-3 to TRBJ2-7; 8 nucleotides agree with TRBD1. This CDR3 has 15 amino acids. Germline V lookup: CDR1 ENHRY, CDR2 SYGVKD. J gave up 2 bases and V 6 bases, and 9 bases lay outside the gene matches.

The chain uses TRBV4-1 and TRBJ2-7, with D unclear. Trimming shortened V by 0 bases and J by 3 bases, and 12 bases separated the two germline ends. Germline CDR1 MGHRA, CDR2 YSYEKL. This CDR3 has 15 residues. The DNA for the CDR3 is TGCGCCAGCAGCCAAGATGGAAGAGACCTCTACGAGCAGTACTTC. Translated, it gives CASSQDGRDLYEQYF.

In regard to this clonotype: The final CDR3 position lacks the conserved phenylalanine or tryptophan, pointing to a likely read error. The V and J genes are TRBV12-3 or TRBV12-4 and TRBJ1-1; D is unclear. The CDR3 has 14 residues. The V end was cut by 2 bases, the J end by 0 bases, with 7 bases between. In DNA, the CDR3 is TGTGCCAGCAGTTTAACTTTCATGAACACTGAAGCTTTCTTG. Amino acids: CASSLTFMNTEAFL.

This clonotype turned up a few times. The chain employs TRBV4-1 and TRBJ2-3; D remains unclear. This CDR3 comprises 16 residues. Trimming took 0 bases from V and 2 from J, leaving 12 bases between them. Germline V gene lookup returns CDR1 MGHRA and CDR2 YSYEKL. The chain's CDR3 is CASSQDPGVFTDTQYF. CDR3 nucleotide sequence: TGCGCCAGCAGCCAAGATCCCGGCGTTTTCACAGATACGCAGTATTTT.

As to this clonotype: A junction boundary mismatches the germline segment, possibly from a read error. For the CDR3, the DNA is TGTACCAGCAGCTTACAGGACTCCTACGAGCAGTACTTC. Its translation: CTSSLQDSYEQYF. This chain links TRBV7-6 with TRBJ2-7; TRBD1 is a possible D gene (5 bases). The CDR3 consists of 13 residues. CDR1 and CDR2 from the germline V gene are SGHVS and FNYEAQ. The variable domain in full, completed from reference TRBV7-6 and TRBJ2-7, reads GAGVSQSPRYKVTKRGQDVALRCDPISGHVSLYWYRQALGQGPEFLTYFNYEAQQDKSGLPNDRFSAERPEGSISTLTIQRTEQRDSAMYRCTSSLQDSYEQYFGPGTRLTVT.

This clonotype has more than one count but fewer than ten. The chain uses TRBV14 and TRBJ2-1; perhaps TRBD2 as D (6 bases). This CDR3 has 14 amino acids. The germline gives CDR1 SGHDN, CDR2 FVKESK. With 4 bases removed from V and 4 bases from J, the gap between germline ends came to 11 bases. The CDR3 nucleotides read TGTGCCAGCAGCCTGTCGGGACTTTACAATGAGCAGTTCTTC. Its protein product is CASSLSGLYNEQFF.

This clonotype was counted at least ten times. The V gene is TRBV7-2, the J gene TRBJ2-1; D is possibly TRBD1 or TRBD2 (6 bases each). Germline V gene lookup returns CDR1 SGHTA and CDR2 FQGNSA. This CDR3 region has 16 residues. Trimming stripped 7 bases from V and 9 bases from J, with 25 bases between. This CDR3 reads CASTDPGVAGSTEQFF. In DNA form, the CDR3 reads TGTGCCAGCACAGATCCAGGGGTGGCGGGATCAACTGAGCAGTTCTTC.

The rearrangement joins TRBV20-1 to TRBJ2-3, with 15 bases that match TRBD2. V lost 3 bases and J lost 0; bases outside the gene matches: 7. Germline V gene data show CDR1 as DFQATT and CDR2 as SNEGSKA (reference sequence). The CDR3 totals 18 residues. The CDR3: CSARPGLAGGRSTDTQYF. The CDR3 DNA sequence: TGCAGTGCTAGGCCGGGACTAGCGGGGGGTCGGAGCACAGATACGCAGTATTTT.

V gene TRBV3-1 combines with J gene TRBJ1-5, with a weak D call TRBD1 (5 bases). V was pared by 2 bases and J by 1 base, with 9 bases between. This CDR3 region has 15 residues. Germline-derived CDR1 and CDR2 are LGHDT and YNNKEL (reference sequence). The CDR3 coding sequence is TGTGCCAGCAGCCAAAGCCAGGGCAGCAATCAGCCCCAGCATTTT. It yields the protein CASSQSQGSNQPQHF.

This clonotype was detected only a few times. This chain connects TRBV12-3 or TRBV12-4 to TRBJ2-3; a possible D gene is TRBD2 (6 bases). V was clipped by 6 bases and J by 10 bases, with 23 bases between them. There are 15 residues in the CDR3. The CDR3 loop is CASSRVGDSPGSQYF. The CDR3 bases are TGTGCCAGCAGCCGGGTGGGGGACTCGCCCGGTTCGCAGTATTTT.

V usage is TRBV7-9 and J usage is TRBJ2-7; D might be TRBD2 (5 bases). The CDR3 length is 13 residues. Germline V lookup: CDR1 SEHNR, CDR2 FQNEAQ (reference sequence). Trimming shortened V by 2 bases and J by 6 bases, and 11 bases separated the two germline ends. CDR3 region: CASSLPQRGEQYF. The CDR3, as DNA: TGTGCCAGCAGCTTACCGCAACGGGGCGAGCAGTACTTC.

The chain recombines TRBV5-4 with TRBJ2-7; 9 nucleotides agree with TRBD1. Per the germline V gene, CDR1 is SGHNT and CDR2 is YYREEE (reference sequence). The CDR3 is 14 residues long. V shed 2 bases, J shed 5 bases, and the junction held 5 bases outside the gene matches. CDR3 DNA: TGTGCCAGCAGCTTCGGGACAGGGACCCACGAGCAGTACTTC. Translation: CASSFGTGTHEQYF.

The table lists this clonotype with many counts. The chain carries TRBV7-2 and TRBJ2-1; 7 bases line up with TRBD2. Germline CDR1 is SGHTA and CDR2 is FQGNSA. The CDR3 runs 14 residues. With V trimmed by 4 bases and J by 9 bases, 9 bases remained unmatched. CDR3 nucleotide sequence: TGTGCCAGCAGCTGGGCCCCGGGAGGTGCTGAGCAGTTCTTC. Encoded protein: CASSWAPGGAEQFF.

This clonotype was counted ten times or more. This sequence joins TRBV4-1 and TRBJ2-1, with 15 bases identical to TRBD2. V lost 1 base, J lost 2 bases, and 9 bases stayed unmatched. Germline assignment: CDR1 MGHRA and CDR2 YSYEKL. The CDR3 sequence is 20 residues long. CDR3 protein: CASSQGPGLAGGAAYNEQFF. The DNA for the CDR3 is TGCGCCAGCAGCCAAGGCCCGGGACTAGCGGGGGGTGCCGCCTACAATGAGCAGTTCTTC.

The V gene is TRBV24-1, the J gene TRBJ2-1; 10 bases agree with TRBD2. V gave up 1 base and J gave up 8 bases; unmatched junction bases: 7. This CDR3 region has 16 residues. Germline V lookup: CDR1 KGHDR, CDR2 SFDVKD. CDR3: CATSDFTAGGGDEQFF. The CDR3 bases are TGTGCCACCAGTGATTTTACAGCGGGGGGGGGTGATGAGCAGTTCTTC.

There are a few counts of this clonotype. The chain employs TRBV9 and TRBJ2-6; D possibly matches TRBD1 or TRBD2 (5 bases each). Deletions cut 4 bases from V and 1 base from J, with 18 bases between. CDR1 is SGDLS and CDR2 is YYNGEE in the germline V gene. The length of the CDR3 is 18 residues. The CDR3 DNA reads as TGTGCCAGCAGCCCGGGACCCGCGGTGGCGTCTGGGGCCAACGTCCTGACTTTC. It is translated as CASSPGPAVASGANVLTF. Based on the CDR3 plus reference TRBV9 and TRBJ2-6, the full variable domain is DSGVTQTPKHLITATGQRVTLRCSPRSGDLSVYWYQQSLDQGLQFLIQYYNGEERAKGNILERFSAQQFPDLHSELNLSSLELGDSALYFCASSPGPAVASGANVLTFGAGSRLTVL.

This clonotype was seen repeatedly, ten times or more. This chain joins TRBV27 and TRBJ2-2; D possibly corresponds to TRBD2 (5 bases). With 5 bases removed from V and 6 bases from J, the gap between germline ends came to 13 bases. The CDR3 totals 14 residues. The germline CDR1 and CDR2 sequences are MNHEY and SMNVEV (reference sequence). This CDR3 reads CASSPTSSPGELFF. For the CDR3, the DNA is TGTGCCAGCAGTCCCACTAGTTCTCCCGGGGAGCTGTTTTTT.

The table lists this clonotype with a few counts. CDR3 sequence reads: CASSLGVRRGGLDTQYF. The CDR3 DNA reads as TGTGCCAGCAGCTTGGGTGTCAGGCGGGGGGGCCTAGATACGCAGTATTTT. The gene calls are TRBV5-4 and TRBJ2-3; 9 positions agree with TRBD2. Germline-derived CDR1 and CDR2 are SGHNT and YYREEE (reference sequence). The CDR3 sequence is 17 residues long. The V gene end was trimmed by 0 bases and the J gene end by 5 bases; junction bases not matched to a gene: 10.

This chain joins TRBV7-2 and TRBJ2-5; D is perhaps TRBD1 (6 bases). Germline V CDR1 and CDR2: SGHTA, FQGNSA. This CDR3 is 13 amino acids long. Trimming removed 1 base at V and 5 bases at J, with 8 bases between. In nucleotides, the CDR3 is TGTGCCAGCAGCTTAGAGAGGGGGGAGACCCAGTACTTC. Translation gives CASSLERGETQYF.

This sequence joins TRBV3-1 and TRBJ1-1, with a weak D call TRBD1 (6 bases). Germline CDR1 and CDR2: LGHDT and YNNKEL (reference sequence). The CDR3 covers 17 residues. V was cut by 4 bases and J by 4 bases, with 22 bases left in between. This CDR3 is CASSPPGAILWSTEAFF. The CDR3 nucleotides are TGTGCCAGCAGCCCCCCGGGGGCTATCCTTTGGAGCACTGAAGCTTTCTTT.

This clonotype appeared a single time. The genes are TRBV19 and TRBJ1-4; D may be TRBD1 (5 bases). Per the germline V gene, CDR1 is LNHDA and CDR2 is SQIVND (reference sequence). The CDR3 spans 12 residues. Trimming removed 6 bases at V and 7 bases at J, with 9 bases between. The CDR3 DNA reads TGTGCCAGTAGGGATGGGGCTGAAAAACTGTTTTTT. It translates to CASRDGAEKLFF.

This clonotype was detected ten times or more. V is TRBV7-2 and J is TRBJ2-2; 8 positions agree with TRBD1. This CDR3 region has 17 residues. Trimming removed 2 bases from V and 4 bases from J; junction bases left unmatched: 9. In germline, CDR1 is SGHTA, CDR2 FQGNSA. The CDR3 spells CASSLYSGTGLTGELFF. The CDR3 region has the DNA TGTGCCAGCAGCTTATATTCCGGGACAGGACTCACCGGGGAGCTGTTTTTT.

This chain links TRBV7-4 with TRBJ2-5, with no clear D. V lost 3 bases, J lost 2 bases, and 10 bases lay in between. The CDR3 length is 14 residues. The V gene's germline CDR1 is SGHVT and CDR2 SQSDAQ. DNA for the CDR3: TGTGCCAGCAGCTTCCCAGGTGGGCAAGAGACCCAGTACTTC. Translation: CASSFPGGQETQYF. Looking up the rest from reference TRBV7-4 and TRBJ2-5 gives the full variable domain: GAGVSQSPRYKVAKRGRDVALRCDSISGHVTLYWYRQTLGQGSEVLTYSQSDAQRDKSGRPSGRFSAERPERSVSTLKIQRTEQGDSAVYLCASSFPGGQETQYFGPGTRLLVL.

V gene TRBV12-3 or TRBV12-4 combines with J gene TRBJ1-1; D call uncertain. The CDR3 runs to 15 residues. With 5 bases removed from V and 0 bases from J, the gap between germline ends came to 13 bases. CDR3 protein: CASSAPVLLNTEAFF. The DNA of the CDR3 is TGTGCCAGCAGTGCCCCTGTGCTCCTGAACACTGAAGCTTTCTTT.

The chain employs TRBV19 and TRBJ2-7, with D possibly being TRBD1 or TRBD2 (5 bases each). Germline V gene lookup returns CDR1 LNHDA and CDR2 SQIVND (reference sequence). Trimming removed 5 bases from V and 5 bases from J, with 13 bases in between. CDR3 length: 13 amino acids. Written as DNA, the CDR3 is TGTGCCAGTAGTGAAGCCCGGGGCCACGAGCAGTACTTC. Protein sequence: CASSEARGHEQYF. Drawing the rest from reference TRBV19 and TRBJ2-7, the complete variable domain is DGGITQSPKYLFRKEGQNVTLSCEQNLNHDAMYWYRQDPGQGLRLIYYSQIVNDFQKGDIAEGYSVSREKKESFPLTVTSAQKNPTAFYLCASSEARGHEQYFGPGTRLTVT.

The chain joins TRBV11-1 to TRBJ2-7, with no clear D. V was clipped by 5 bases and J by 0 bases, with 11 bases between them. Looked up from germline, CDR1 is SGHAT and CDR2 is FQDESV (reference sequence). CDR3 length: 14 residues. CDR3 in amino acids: CASSIGRSSYEQYF. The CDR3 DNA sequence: TGTGCCAGCAGCATTGGACGGAGCTCCTACGAGCAGTACTTC.